A single T cell receptor (beta chain) is shown here with its context. The entry originates in a study of PD-L1 blockade in urothelial cancer. On the study more broadly: Patients took up atezolizumab at some point between 2013 and 2014 at 1,200 mg intravenously every 3 weeks. Typically, measured as a median, blood samples had 110,000 to 150,000 T cells.

Assay used: immunoSEQ multiplex PCR; TCRdb lists only in-frame clones, some missing. Here the sample spans 50,000 to 60,000 clones, just over 85% being singletons. Per the germline V gene, CDR1 is MNHEY and CDR2 is SMNVEV (reference sequence). CDR3 length: 17 amino acids. The J segment lost 0 bases and the V segment lost 5 bases, leaving 10 bases of the junction unmatched. The chain couples TRBV27 to TRBJ2-1; 7 nucleotides line up with TRBD1. The input for sequencing was PBMCs, taken around atezolizumab (anti-PD-L1) treatment. This clonotype was sampled from a man aged 50 to 60 with urothelial cancer. Here the CDR3 reads CASSPSTGTGSYNEQFF. The CDR3 DNA is TGTGCCAGCAGTCCTTCGACAGGGACCGGCTCCTACAATGAGCAGTTCTTC.